This TCR beta chain was profiled in a study of vaccination and CD4 T cells after COVID-19 (dated by TCRdb to 2021 to 2024). Some background on the complete study: Six males and four females were included in the convalescent cohort, with two Hispanic individuals, seven Caucasians, two Asians and one multiracial person represented. Post-COVID blood samples from convalescent patients were collected a median of roughly 100 days after diagnosis, with a range of roughly 30 to 170 days. As controls, cultures received a CEFX viral epitope pool (the positive control), an HIV-1 Nef peptide pool (the negative control), or no peptide at all. Participants got two doses of the Pfizer-BioNTech BNT162b2 vaccine (n=8) or two doses of the Moderna mRNA-1273 vaccine (n=2). For stimulating the cultures, overlapping spike peptide pools were used, derived from SARS-CoV-2 as well as from the common cold coronaviruses HCoV-NL63, HCoV-OC43 and HCoV-229E. In under twelve COVID-19 convalescent patients and 4 infection-naive healthy vaccine recipients, researchers compared the spike-specific CD4+ TCR repertoire from before mRNA vaccination with the repertoire from after. The time from the second vaccine dose to post-vaccine blood sampling had a median of roughly 70 days and ranged from about 12 to 250 days. Here is what the overall study found, with its caveats: In convalescent patients, nearly all vaccine-specific clones (304 of 307) were found to be mono-reactive for SARS-CoV-2 spike rather than cross-reactive with common cold coronaviruses. Only a relatively small number of convalescent patients were included in the study, and early timepoints following natural infection were not analyzed. In convalescent patients, a median roughly 87% of post-vaccine SARS-CoV-2-reactive clones were detected only after vaccination, and vaccine-specific priming was suggested by this finding. Although the median number of SARS-CoV-2-reactive clonotypes went up from 20 to 25 after infection to 38 after vaccination, the increase was not significant.

Per the publication, the treatment or condition label means: approximately 9-day PBMC culture with coronavirus spike peptide pools or control peptides (ViraFEST assay). To expand antigen-specific T cells with peptide pools and then pick out the expanded clonotypes through TCR sequencing, the study relied on the ViraFEST assay. The absence of prior SARS-CoV-2 infection in healthy vaccine recipients was confirmed by negative nucleocapsid antibody tests before and after vaccination. Two million PBMCs per well were cultured in IMDM with roughly 5.5% human AB serum and approximately 9.8 IU/ml IL-2, plus 10 ug/ml peptide pools. Half of the culture medium was replaced with fresh IL-2-containing medium on days 3 and 7. After ten to eleven days of culture, CD4+ T cells were isolated by negative selection using the EasySep CD4+ T cell isolation kit. PBMCs were separated from whole blood using Ficoll-Paque Plus gradient centrifugation and then either used fresh or cryopreserved at -140C. In general, triplicate wells were set up for every culture condition.

Libraries were built with PCR. TCR sequencing of DNA from cultured CD4+ T cells used the Oncomine TCR Beta short-read assay at the Johns Hopkins FTIC core. The QIAamp micro DNA kit was used to extract genomic DNA from the cultured CD4+ T cells. Oncomine TCR Beta libraries from cultured CD4+ T cells were pooled with unique dual indexes and sequenced on an Illumina iSeq 100. The study's own analysis went as follows. Non-productive sequences were removed, and CDR3s not starting with C, not ending with F or W, or shorter than 7 amino acids were discarded. The MANAFEST web application was used to identify antigen-specific clonotypes by comparing peptide-stimulated wells against reference wells and other culture wells. For a clone to be called positive, the clone needed an FDR below 0.05, an odds ratio above 5, and a productive frequency above 0.1% in at least two of three replicate wells. A clonotype counted as cross-reactive if it showed significant expansion both in the SARS-CoV-2 spike wells and in at least one common cold coronavirus spike condition. Levenshtein distances (stringdist) and unrooted phylogenetic trees (ape) in R version 3.6.1 were used to assess CDR3 homology. Using fastp trimming at Q25 and MiXCR clonotype assembly, TCRdb reanalyzed the public sequencing data and kept in-frame beta chains. Each record represents a unique CDR3 protein, reported with the most common genes and DNA among its rows. The V and J calls and clone size are TCRdb's, not the authors'. This sample holds 20,000 or so distinct CDR3 sequences; 35% to 40% were observed only once. About 18% of the sample is held by the ten biggest clonotypes.

About this clonotype itself: There is no known antigen for this receptor. No base quality information exists; no much larger clone differs at one position.

After removal of 6 bases from V and 12 bases from J, the junction retains 9 bases not matched to a gene. Counted from cysteine to phenylalanine, this CDR3 has 14 amino acids. The read is trimmed to its CDR3 DNA, 42 bases read in frame from base 1. Rearrangement joined TRBV12-3 or TRBV12-4 to TRBJ2-1, with TRBD2 matching 12 junction bases. The clonotype comes from a human donor who received a COVID-19 vaccine. The specimen was CD4+ T cells from blood, cultured in vitro, collected before SARS-CoV-2 vaccination. The CDR3 region: CASSPGLAGTPQFF. In nucleotide form, the sequence is TGTGCCAGCAGCCCAGGACTAGCGGGGACCCCGCAGTTCTTC.